This TCR beta chain came from a study of CD8+ T cells in alopecia areata. CDR1 is ENHRY and CDR2 is SYGVKD in the germline V gene. The V end was cut by 4 bases, the J end by 3 bases, with 9 bases between. CDR3 length equals 13 residues. Reverse transcribed after extraction, RNA yielded cDNA as the sequencing template. TCRdb keeps only in-frame clones here, not all; method: immunoSEQ multiplex PCR. This sample has more than 150,000 clones; about 63% occur once, and the top ten carry roughly 14%. This sequence originates from a human donor with alopecia areata. V and J are TRBV10-3 and TRBJ2-5, with D uncertain. The specimen comprised CD4+ T cells sorted from blood, sampled at week 0. Here the CDR3 DNA reads TGTGCCATCAGTGGGTCACTGGAAGAGACCCAGTACTTC. This codes for CAISGSLEETQYF.